The 7 T cell receptor beta chains below all came from one sample that was sequenced in a study of type 1 regulatory T cells. These receptors are not linked to any known antigen. TCRdb processed the reads anew with MiXCR; each CDR3 protein has one entry. This sample carries approximately 25,000 distinct CDR3 sequences, approximately 44% of them seen once, and the ten largest clones take more than 4%. The material sequenced was cultured T cells, either the whole culture or a sorted T cell fraction (not recorded which). The receptor source for this set is a human donor in good health.

On this clonotype: Given a much more abundant clone one base away, this may be a read error. J is TRBJ2-7 and V is TRBV5-1, with D perhaps being TRBD1 or TRBD2 (5 bases each). The CDR3 loop spans 15 amino acids. CDR1 is SGHRS, CDR2 YFSETQ, per germline. CDR3 region: CASCLGRNSFYEQYF. CDR3 in DNA: TGCGCCAGCTGCTTGGGACGGAATAGCTTCTACGAGCAGTACTTC. The complete variable domain, with remaining parts taken from reference TRBV5-1 and TRBJ2-7, reads KAGVTQTPRYLIKTRGQQVTLSCSPISGHRSVSWYQQTPGQGLQFLFEYFSETQRNKGNFPGRFSGRQFSNSRSEMNVSTLELGDSALYLCASCLGRNSFYEQYFGPGTRLTVT.

This clonotype was counted a few times. The chain couples TRBV20-1 to TRBJ2-7, with 8 nucleotides matching TRBD1. J was trimmed by 4 bases and V by 4 bases; bases with no gene match: 6. The length of the CDR3 is 13 residues. Germline CDR1 and CDR2: DFQATT and SNEGSKA (reference sequence). CDR3 protein: CSAIRDRGYEQYF. The CDR3 DNA reads as TGCAGTGCTATTCGAGACAGGGGTTACGAGCAGTACTTC.

J is TRBJ2-7 and V is TRBV5-1, with 13 bases matching TRBD2. The CDR3 is 16 residues long. With V trimmed by 3 bases and J by 2 bases, 5 bases remained unmatched. CDR1 SGHRS and CDR2 YFSETQ come from the germline V gene. The CDR3 loop is CASSWGTSGATYEQYF. In nucleotides, the CDR3 is TGCGCCAGCAGCTGGGGGACTAGCGGGGCGACCTACGAGCAGTACTTC.

As regards this clonotype: This clone may be a read error of a much larger clone one base away. V usage is TRBV12-5 and J usage is TRBJ2-5; 8 bases line up with TRBD1. V lost 9 bases, J lost 5 bases, and 11 bases stayed unmatched. The CDR3 has 14 amino acids. Germline V gene sequence: CDR1 LGHNT, CDR2 FRNRAP. This chain's CDR3 is CARGLQGAGETQYF. The CDR3 coding sequence is TGTGCTAGAGGCCTTCAGGGGGCGGGGGAGACCCAGTACTTC.

In its sample, this clonotype was seen once. J is TRBJ2-7 and V is TRBV5-1; the D gene is possibly TRBD1 (6 bases). CDR1 SGHRS and CDR2 YFSETQ come from the germline V gene. This CDR3 spans 15 amino acids. The V gene lost 8 bases and the J gene lost 3 bases, with 21 bases spanning the gap. The CDR3 region has the DNA TGCGCCAGTGCCCGCCGAGGGGACACTCTCTACGAGCAGTACTTC. It yields the protein CASARRGDTLYEQYF.

Only a few counts were recorded for this clonotype. V usage is TRBV5-1 and J usage is TRBJ1-2; unclear D gene. This CDR3 spans 13 amino acids. Germline V gene lookup returns CDR1 SGHRS and CDR2 YFSETQ. Trimming shortened V by 0 bases and J by 6 bases, and 9 bases separated the two germline ends. The CDR3 protein is CASSLGGPDGYTF. DNA of the CDR3: TGCGCCAGCAGCTTGGGAGGGCCAGATGGCTACACCTTC.

Relative to its sample, this clonotype is medium-sized. This chain connects TRBV11-2 to TRBJ2-7; 7 bases are shared with TRBD2. The V segment lost 3 bases and the J segment 0 bases; nucleotides outside the gene matches: 2. The length of the CDR3 is 14 residues. Germline values: CDR1 SGHAT, CDR2 FQNNGV. DNA for the CDR3: TGTGCCAGCAGCTTTACGGGGGGCTCCTACGAGCAGTACTTC. This sequence encodes CASSFTGGSYEQYF.